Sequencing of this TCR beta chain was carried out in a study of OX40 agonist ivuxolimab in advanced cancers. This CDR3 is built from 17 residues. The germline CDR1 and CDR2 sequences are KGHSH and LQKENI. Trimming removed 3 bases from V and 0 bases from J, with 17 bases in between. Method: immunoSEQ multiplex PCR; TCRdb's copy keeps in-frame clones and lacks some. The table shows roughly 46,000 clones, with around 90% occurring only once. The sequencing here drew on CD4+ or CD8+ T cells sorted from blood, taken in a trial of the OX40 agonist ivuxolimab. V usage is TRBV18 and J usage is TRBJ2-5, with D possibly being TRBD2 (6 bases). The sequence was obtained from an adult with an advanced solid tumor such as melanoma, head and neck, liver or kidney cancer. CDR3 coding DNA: TGTGCCAGCTCACCGTTGGGGGGTAGTTTCTACCAAGAGACCCAGTACTTC. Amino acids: CASSPLGGSFYQETQYF. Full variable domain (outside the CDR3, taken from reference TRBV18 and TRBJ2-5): NAGVMQNPRHLVRRRGQEARLRCSPMKGHSHVYWYRQLPEEGLKFMVYLQKENIIDESGMPKERFSAEFPKEGPSILRIQQVVRGDSAAYFCASSPLGGSFYQETQYFGPGTRLLVL.